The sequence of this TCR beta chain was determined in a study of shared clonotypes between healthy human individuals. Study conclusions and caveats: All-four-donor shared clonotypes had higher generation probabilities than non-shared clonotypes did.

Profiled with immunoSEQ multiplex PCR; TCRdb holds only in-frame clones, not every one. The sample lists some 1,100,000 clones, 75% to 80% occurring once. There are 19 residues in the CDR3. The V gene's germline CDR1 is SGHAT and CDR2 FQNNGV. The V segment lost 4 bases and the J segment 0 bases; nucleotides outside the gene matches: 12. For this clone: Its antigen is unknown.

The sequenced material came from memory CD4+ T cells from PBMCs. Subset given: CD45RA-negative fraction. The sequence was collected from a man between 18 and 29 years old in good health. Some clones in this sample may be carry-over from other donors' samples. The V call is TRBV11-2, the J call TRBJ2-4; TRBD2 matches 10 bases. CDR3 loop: CASSSRGSGRGVAKNIQYF. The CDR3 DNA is TGTGCCAGCAGCTCCCGGGGGAGCGGGAGGGGCGTAGCCAAAAACATTCAGTACTTC.